This T cell receptor (beta chain) came from a study of Ad26.COV2.S vaccination and SARS-CoV-2 variants. Treatment noted: some 19 received Ad26.COV2.S at low or high dose, single or two shots; roughly five received placebo; per-sample allocation not given. Sample collection was performed on day 63 after the first vaccine or placebo injection. The administered vaccine (an Ad26 vector) expressed Wuhan-strain SARS-CoV-2 spike. General observations from the study: Vaccinated individuals (as opposed to placebo recipients) had higher spike-specific TCR breadth. Researchers reported similar non-spike TCR breadth in vaccine and placebo recipients. Substantial response breadth was reportedly seen for spike-specific CD8+ and CD4+ T cells after vaccination.

As to this clone: The antigen remains unidentified.

Only in-frame clones appear in the TCRdb table, and some are missing; sequencing was by immunoSEQ multiplex PCR. The top ten clones hold under 4% of a sample with some 390,000 clones, 75% to 90% of them seen once. After removal of 8 bases from V and 8 bases from J, the junction contained 11 bases not matched to a gene. There are 13 residues in the CDR3. Germline-derived CDR1 and CDR2 are MNHEY and SVGAGI. The gene calls are TRBV6-5 and TRBJ1-1, with 7 nucleotides matching TRBD1. The sequencing here drew on peripheral blood, taken in a trial of Ad26.COV2.S vaccine versus placebo. This receptor was taken from a person aged 18-65 years who received the Ad26.COV2.S COVID-19 vaccine or a placebo. The CDR3 loop is CASGKRDSLEAFF. The CDR3 nucleotides read TGTGCCAGCGGAAAGAGGGACAGCCTAGAAGCTTTCTTT.